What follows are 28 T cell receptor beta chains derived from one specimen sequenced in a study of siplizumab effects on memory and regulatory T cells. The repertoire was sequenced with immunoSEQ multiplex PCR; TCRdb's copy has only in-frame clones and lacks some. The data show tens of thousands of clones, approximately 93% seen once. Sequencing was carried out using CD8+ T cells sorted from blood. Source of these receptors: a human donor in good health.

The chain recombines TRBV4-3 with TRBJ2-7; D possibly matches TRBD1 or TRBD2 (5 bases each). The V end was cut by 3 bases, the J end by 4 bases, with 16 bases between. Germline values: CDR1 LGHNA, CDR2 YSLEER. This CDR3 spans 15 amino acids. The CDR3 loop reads CASSQGTVNSYEQYF. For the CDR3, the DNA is TGCGCCAGCAGCCAGGGGACGGTAAACAGTTACGAGCAGTACTTC.

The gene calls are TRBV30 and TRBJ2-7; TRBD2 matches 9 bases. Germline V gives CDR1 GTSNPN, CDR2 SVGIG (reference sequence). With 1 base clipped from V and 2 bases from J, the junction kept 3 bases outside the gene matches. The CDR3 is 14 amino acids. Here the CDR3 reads CAWSASGKTYEQYF. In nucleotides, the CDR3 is TGTGCCTGGAGTGCTAGCGGGAAGACCTACGAGCAGTACTTC.

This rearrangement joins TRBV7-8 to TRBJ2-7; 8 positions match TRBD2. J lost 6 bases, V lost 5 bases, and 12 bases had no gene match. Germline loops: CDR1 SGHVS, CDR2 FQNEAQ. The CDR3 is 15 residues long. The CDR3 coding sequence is TGTGCCAGCAGCCCTTCTTGGGCGGGGGGTGGCGAGCAGTACTTC. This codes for CASSPSWAGGGEQYF.

In DNA, the CDR3 is TGTGCCAGCAGCGTAGACCGGGACAGTGTTTTGGGCTACACCTTC. Its translation: CASSVDRDSVLGYTF. This sequence joins TRBV9 and TRBJ1-2, with 7 bases lining up with TRBD1. This CDR3 is built from 15 residues. Germline CDR1 is SGDLS and CDR2 is YYNGEE. V dropped 0 bases and J dropped 8; count of bases not matched to a gene: 10.

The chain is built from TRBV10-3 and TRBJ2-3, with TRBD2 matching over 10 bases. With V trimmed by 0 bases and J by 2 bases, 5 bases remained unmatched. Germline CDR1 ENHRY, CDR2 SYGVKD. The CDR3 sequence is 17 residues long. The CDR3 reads CAISESELAGNTDTQYF. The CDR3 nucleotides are TGTGCCATCAGTGAGTCGGAACTAGCGGGAAACACAGATACGCAGTATTTT.

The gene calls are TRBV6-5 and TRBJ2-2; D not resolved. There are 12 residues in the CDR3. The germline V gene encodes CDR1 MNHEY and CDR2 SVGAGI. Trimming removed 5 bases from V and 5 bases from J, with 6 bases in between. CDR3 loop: CASSVPTGELFF. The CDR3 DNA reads TGTGCCAGCAGTGTTCCAACCGGGGAGCTGTTTTTT.

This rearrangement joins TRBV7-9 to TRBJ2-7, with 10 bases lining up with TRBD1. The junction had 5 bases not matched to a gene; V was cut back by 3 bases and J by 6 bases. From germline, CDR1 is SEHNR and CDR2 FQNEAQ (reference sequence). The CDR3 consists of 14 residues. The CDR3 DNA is TGTGCCAGCAGCTTCCGGGACAGGGGTCCCGAGCAGTACTTC. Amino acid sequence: CASSFRDRGPEQYF.

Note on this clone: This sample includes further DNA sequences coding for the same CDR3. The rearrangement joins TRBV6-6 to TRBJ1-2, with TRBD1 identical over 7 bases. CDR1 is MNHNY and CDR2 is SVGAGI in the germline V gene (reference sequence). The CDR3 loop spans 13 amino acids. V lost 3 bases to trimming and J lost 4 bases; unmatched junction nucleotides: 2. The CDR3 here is CASSYPGGYGYTF. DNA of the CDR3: TGTGCCAGCAGTTATCCAGGGGGCTATGGCTACACCTTC.

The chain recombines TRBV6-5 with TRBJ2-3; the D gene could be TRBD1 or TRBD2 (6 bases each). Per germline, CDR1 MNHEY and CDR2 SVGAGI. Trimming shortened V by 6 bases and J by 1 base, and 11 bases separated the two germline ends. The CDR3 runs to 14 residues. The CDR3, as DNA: TGTGCCAGCAGCCGGGGGCCCGGCACAGATACGCAGTATTTT. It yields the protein CASSRGPGTDTQYF.

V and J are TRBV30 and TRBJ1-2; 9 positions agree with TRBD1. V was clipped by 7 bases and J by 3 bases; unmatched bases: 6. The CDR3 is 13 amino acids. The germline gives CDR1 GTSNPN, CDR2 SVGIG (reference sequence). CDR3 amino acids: CAYTTGGDYGYTF. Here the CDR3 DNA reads TGTGCCTACACGACAGGGGGGGACTATGGCTACACCTTC.

CDR3 in amino acids: CASSLSPSGPAYNEQFF. The CDR3 DNA reads as TGTGCCAGCAGCTTATCCCCTAGCGGCCCCGCCTACAATGAGCAGTTCTTC. The J gene is TRBJ2-1, the V gene TRBV7-3, with 7 bases fitting TRBD2. Per the germline V gene, CDR1 is SGHTA and CDR2 is FQGTGA. This CDR3 spans 17 amino acids. V gave up 2 bases and J gave up 2 bases; unmatched junction bases: 9.

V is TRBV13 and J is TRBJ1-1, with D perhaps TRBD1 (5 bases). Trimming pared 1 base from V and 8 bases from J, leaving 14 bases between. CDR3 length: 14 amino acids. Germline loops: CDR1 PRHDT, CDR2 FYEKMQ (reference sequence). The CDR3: CASSLEDWGREAFF. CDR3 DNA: TGTGCCAGCAGCTTAGAGGATTGGGGCAGAGAAGCTTTCTTT.

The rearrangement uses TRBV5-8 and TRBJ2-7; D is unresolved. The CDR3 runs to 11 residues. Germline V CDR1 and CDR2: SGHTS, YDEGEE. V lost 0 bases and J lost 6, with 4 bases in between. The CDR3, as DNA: TGTGCCAGCAGCTTGGCCCCCGAGCAGTACTTC. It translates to CASSLAPEQYF.

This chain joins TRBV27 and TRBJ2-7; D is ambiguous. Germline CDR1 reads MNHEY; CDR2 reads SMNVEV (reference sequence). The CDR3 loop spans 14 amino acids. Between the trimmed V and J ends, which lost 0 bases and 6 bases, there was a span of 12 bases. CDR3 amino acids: CASSLSGSSAEQYF. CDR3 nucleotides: TGTGCCAGCAGTTTATCGGGGTCCTCGGCCGAGCAGTACTTC.

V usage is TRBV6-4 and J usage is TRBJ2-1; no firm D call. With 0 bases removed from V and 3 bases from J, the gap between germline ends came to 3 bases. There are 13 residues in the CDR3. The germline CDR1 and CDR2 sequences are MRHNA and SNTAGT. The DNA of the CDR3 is TGTGCCAGCAGTGACTCGATCTACAATGAGCAGTTCTTC. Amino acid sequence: CASSDSIYNEQFF.

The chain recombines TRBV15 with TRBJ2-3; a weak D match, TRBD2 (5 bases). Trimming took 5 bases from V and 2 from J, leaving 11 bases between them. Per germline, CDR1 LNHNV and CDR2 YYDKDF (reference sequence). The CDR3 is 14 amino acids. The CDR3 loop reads CATSGGPYTDTQYF. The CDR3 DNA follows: TGTGCCACCAGCGGAGGACCCTACACAGATACGCAGTATTTT.

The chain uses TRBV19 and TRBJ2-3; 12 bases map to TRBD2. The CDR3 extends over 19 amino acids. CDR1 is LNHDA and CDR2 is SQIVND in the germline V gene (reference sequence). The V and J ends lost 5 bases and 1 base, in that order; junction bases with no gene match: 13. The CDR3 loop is CASSPIGLAGGPGTDTQYF. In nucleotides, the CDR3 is TGTGCCAGTAGTCCAATCGGGCTAGCGGGAGGGCCTGGCACAGATACGCAGTATTTT.

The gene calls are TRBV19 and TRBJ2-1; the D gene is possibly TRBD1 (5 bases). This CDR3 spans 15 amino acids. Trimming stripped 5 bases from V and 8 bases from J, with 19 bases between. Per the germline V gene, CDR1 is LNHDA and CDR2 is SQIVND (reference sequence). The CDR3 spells CASSATGLPGHEQFF. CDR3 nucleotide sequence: TGTGCCAGTAGTGCCACAGGCCTCCCCGGGCATGAGCAGTTCTTC.

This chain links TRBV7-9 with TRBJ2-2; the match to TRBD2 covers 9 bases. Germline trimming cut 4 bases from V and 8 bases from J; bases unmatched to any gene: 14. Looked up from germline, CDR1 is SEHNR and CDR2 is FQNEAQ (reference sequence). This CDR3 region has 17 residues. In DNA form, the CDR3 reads TGTGCCAGCAGCTCTAATCAAGGACTAGCGATAACGGGGGAGCTGTTTTTT. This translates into CASSSNQGLAITGELFF.

The CDR3 region has the DNA TGTGCCAGCAGTTTATACCCCGGGACAGCCGGGGAGCTGTTTTTT. Translation: CASSLYPGTAGELFF. The rearrangement uses TRBV27 and TRBJ2-2, with 7 positions matching TRBD1. Germline V gene lookup returns CDR1 MNHEY and CDR2 SMNVEV (reference sequence). The CDR3 contains 15 residues. Losses at the gene ends were 1 base for V and 6 bases for J; bases not matched to a gene: 5.

The CDR3 reads CASSPGTAYGYTF. The CDR3 nucleotides read TGTGCCAGTAGTCCCGGGACAGCTTATGGCTACACCTTC. The V call is TRBV19, the J call TRBJ1-2; 7 positions match TRBD1. This CDR3 contains 13 residues. The trim removed 5 bases at V and 5 bases at J, leaving 5 bases unmatched. CDR1 LNHDA and CDR2 SQIVND come from the germline V gene (reference sequence). Full variable domain (missing parts from reference TRBV19 and TRBJ1-2): DGGITQSPKYLFRKEGQNVTLSCEQNLNHDAMYWYRQDPGQGLRLIYYSQIVNDFQKGDIAEGYSVSREKKESFPLTVTSAQKNPTAFYLCASSPGTAYGYTFGSGTRLTVV.

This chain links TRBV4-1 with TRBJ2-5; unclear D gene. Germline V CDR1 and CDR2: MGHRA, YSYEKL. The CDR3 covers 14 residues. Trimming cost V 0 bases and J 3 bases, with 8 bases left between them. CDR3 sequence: CASSQDPQEETQYF. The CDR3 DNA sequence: TGCGCCAGCAGCCAAGACCCTCAAGAAGAGACCCAGTACTTC.

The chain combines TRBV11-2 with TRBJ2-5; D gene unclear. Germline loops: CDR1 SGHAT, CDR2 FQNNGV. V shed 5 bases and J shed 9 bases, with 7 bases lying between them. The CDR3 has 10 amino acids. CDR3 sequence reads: CASSGRSQYF. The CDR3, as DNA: TGTGCCAGCAGCGGACGGTCCCAGTACTTC.

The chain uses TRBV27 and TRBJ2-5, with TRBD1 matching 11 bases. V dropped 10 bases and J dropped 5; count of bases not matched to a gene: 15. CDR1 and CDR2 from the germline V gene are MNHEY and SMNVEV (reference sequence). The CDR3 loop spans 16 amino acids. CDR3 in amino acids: CATQKWGQGEGETQYF. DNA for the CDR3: TGTGCCACACAGAAGTGGGGACAGGGGGAGGGGGAGACCCAGTACTTC.

CDR3 sequence (DNA): TGTGCCAGCAGCGAAAACTTAGCGGGGCCATACAATGAGCAGTTCTTC. It yields the protein CASSENLAGPYNEQFF. The chain joins TRBV7-9 to TRBJ2-1, with 8 bases fitting TRBD2. CDR3 length: 16 amino acids. CDR1 is SEHNR and CDR2 is FQNEAQ in the germline V gene (reference sequence). Trimming at V came to 5 bases and at J to 4 bases, leaving 10 bases not matched to a gene.

For the CDR3, the DNA is TGCGCCAGCAGCCAACATTACAGGGTGGGCTCCTATAATTCACCCCTCCACTTT. Amino acids: CASSQHYRVGSYNSPLHF. The J gene is TRBJ1-6, the V gene TRBV4-3; D may be TRBD1 (6 bases). Trimming left V 2 bases short and J 0 bases short, with 14 bases between. CDR1 and CDR2 from the germline V gene are LGHNA and YSLEER. The length of the CDR3 is 18 residues.

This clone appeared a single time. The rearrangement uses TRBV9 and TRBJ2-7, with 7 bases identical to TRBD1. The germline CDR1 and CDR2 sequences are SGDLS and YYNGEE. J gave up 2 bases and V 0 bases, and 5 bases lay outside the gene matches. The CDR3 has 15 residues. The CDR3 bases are TGTGCCAGCAGCGTAGCTCAGGGGGAGACCTACGAGCAGTACTTC. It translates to CASSVAQGETYEQYF.

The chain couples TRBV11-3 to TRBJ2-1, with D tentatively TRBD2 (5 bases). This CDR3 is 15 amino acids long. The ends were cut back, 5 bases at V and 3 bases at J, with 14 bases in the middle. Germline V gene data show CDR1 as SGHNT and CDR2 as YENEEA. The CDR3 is CASSVTRFYYNEQFF. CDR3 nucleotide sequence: TGTGCCAGCAGCGTCACTAGGTTTTACTACAATGAGCAGTTCTTC.